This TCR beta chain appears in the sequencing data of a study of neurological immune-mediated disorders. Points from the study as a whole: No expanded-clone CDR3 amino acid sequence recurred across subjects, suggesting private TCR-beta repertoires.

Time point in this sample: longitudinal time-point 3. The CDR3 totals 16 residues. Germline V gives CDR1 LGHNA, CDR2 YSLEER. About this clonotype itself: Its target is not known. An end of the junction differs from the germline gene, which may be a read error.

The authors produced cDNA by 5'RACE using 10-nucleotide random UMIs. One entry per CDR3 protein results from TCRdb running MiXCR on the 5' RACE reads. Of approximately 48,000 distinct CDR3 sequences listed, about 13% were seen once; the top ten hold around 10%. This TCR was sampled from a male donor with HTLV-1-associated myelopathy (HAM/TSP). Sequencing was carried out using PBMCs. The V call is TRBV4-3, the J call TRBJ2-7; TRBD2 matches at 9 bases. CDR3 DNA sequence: TGCGCCAACAGCCAAGAATTGCGGGGGGGACCCTACGAGCAGTACTTC. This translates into CANSQELRGGPYEQYF.